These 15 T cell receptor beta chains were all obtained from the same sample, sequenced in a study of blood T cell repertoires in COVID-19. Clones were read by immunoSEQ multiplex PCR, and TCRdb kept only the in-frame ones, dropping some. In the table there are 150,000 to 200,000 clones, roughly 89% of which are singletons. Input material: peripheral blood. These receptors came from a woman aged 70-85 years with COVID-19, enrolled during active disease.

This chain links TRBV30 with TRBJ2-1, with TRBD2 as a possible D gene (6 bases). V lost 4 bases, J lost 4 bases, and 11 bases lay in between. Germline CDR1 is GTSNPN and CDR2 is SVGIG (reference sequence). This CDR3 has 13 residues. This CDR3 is CAWTRRGYNEQFF. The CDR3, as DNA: TGTGCCTGGACTCGGCGGGGATACAATGAGCAGTTCTTC.

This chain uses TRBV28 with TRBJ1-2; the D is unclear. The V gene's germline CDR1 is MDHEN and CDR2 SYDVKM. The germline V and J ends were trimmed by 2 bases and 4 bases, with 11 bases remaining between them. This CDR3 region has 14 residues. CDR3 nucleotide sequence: TGTGCCAGCAGTTTAAGTAACAGCCTCTATGGCTACACCTTC. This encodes CASSLSNSLYGYTF.

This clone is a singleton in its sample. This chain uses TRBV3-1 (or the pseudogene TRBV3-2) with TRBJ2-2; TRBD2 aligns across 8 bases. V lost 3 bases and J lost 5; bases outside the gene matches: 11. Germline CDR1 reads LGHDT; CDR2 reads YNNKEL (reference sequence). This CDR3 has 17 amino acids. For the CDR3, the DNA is TGTGCCAGCAGCCACCCACTAGCGGCCGGGGGGACCGGGGAGCTGTTTTTT. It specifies CASSHPLAAGGTGELFF.

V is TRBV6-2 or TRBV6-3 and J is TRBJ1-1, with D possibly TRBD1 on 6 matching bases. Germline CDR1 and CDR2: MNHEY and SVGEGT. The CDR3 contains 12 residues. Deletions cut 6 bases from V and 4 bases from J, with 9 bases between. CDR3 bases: TGTGCCAGCAGCCAGGGGATCACTGAAGCTTTCTTT. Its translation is CASSQGITEAFF.

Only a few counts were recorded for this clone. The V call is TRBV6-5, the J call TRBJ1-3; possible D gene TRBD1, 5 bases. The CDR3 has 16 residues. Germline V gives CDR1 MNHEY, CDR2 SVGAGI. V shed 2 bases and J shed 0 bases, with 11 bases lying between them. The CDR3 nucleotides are TGTGCCAGCAGTTACCGCACGGGGGACTCTGGAAACACCATATATTTT. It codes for CASSYRTGDSGNTIYF.

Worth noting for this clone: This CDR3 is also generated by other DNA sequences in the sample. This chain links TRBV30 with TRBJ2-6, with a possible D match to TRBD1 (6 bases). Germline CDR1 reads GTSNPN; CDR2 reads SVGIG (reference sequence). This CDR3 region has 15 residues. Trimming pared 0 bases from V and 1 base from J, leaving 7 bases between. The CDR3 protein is CAWSVGGSGANVLTF. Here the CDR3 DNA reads TGTGCCTGGAGTGTAGGGGGATCTGGGGCCAACGTCCTGACTTTC.

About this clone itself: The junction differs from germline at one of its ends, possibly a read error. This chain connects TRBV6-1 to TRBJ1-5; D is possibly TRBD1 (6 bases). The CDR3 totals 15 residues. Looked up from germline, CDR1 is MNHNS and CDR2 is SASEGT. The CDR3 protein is CASSKAQGLAQPQHF. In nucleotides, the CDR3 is TGTGCCAGCAGTAAAGCGCAGGGGCTGGCTCAGCCCCAGCATTTT.

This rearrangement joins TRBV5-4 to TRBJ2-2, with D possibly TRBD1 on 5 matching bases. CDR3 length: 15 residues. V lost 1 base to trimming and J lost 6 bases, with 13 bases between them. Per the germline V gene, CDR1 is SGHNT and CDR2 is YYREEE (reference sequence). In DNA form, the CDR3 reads TGTGCCAGCAGCTTGAATACAGGCGCAGCCGGGGAGCTGTTTTTT. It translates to CASSLNTGAAGELFF.

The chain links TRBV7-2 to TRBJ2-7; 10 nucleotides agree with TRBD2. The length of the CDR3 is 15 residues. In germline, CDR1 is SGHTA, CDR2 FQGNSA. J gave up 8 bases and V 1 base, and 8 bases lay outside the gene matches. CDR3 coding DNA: TGTGCCAGCAGCTTAGGACCTAGCGGGAGCGATCAGCAGTACTTC. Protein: CASSLGPSGSDQQYF.

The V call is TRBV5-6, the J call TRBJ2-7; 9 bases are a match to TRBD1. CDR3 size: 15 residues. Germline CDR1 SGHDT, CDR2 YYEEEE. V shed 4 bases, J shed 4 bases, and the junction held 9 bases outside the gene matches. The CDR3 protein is CASSTTGQGLYEQYF. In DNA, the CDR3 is TGTGCCAGCAGCACCACCGGACAGGGGCTTTACGAGCAGTACTTC. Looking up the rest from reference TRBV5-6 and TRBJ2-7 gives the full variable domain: DAGVTQSPTHLIKTRGQQVTLRCSPKSGHDTVSWYQQALGQGPQFIFQYYEEEERQRGNFPDRFSGHQFPNYSSELNVNALLLGDSALYLCASSTTGQGLYEQYFGPGTRLTVT.

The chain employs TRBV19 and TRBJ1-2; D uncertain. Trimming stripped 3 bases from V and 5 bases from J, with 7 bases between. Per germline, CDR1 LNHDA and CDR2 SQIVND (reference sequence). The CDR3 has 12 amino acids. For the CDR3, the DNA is TGTGCCAGTAGTATGAGCGGGTATGGCTACACCTTC. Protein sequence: CASSMSGYGYTF.

The CDR3 DNA sequence: TGTGCCAGCAGTTCCGGGACAGGGGCCGTCAATCAGCCCCAGCATTTT. It encodes CASSSGTGAVNQPQHF. V usage is TRBV28 and J usage is TRBJ1-5; 10 positions match TRBD1. The germline CDR1 and CDR2 sequences are MDHEN and SYDVKM. This CDR3 contains 16 residues. Losses at the gene ends were 4 bases for V and 3 bases for J; bases not matched to a gene: 6.

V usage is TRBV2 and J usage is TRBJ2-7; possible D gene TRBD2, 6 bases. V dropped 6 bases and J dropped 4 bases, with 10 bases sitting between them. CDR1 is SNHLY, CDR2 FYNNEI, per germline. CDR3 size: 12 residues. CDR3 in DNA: TGTGCCAGCAGGGCGAGCGGGTACGAGCAGTACTTC. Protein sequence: CASRASGYEQYF.

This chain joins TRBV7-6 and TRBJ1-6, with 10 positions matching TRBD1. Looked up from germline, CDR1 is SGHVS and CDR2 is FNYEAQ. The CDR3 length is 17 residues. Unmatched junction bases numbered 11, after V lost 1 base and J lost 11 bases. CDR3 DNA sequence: TGTGCCAGCAGCTTAGGAGGTTCGGGACAGGGGCTTACACCCCTCCACTTT. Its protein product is CASSLGGSGQGLTPLHF.

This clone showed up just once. The CDR3 reads CASSFNRAYGELFF. CDR3 bases: TGTGCCAGCAGCTTCAACAGGGCATACGGGGAGCTGTTTTTT. The chain links TRBV7-3 to TRBJ2-2; TRBD1 is a possible D gene (6 bases). In germline, CDR1 is SGHTA, CDR2 FQGTGA. The CDR3 sequence is 14 residues long. Trimming took 3 bases from V and 7 from J, leaving 12 bases between them. Looking up the rest from reference TRBV7-3 and TRBJ2-2 gives the full variable domain: GAGVSQTPSNKVTEKGKYVELRCDPISGHTALYWYRQSLGQGPEFLIYFQGTGAADDSGLPNDRFFAVRPEGSVSTLKIQRTERGDSAVYLCASSFNRAYGELFFGEGSRLTVL.